The T cell receptor (beta chain) described here comes from a study of glioma-infiltrating T cells after dendritic cell vaccination. Background on the study: Autologous tumor lysate was loaded overnight onto monocyte-derived dendritic cells grown seven days with IL-4 and GM-CSF. Findings and limits, study-wide: Survival was not directly related to TCR clonality in these patients.

The immunoSEQ assay amplified TCRB CDR3 from up to 2 ug DNA. Primers: 60 V beta forward and 13 J beta reverse. The protocol was immunoSEQ multiplex PCR, while the TCRdb copy is restricted to in-frame clones and leaves out a portion. The profile shows approximately 22,000 clones, roughly 78% of them singletons. Germline V CDR1 and CDR2: SGDLS, YYNGEE. CDR3 size: 17 residues. V lost 2 bases and J lost 3; bases outside the gene matches: 12. As concerns this clone: Its antigen is undetermined.

Sequencing used blood, obtained before dendritic cell vaccination. This TCR came from a human donor with glioblastoma. This chain joins TRBV9 and TRBJ2-7, with 9 bases identical to TRBD2. CDR3 sequence: CASSVDPTSGVRYEQYF. The CDR3 nucleotides read TGTGCCAGCAGCGTCGACCCGACTAGCGGAGTTCGCTACGAGCAGTACTTC.